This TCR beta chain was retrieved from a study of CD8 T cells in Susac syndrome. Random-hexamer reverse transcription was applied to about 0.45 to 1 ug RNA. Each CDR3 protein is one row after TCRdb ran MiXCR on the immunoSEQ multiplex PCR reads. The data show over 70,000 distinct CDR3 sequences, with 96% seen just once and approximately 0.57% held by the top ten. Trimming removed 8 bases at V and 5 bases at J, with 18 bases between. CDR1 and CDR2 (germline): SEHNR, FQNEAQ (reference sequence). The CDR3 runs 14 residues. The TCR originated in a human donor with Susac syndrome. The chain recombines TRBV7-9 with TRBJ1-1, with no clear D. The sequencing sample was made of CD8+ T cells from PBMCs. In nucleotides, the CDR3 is TGTGCCAGCGCCTCCCTGGAGCACTTAACTGAAGCTTTCTTT. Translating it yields CASASLEHLTEAFF.